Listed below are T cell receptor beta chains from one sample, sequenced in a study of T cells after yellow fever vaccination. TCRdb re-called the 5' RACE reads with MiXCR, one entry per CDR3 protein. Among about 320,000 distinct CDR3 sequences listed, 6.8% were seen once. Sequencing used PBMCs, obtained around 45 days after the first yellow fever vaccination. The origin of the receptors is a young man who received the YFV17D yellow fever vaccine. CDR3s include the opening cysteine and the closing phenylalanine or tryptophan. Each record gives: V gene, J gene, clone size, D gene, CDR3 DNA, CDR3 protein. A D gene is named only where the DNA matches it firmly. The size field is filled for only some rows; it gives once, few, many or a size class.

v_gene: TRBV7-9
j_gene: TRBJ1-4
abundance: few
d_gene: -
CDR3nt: TGTGCCAGCAGCTTAGGGCTGACTTCTAATGAAAAACTGTTTTTT
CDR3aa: CASSLGLTSNEKLFF

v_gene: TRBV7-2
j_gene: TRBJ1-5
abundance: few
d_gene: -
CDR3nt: TGTGCCAGCAGCTACGACAGGCAGCCCCAGCATTTT
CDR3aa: CASSYDRQPQHF

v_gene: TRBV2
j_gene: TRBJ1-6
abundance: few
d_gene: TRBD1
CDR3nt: TGTGCCAGCGGGACAGCGAATTCACCCCTCCACTTT
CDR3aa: CASGTANSPLHF

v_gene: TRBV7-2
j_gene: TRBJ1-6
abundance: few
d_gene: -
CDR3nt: TGTGCCAGCAACCTGGCACAGGGCTATAATTCACCCCTCCACTTT
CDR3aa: CASNLAQGYNSPLHF

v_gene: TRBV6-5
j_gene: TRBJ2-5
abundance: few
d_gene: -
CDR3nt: TGTGCCAGCAGTTATGCGGGACTCGGCCAAGAGACCCAGTACTTC
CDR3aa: CASSYAGLGQETQYF

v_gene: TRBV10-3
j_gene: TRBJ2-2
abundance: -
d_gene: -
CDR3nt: TGTGCCACCAGGGTTGTTGAGAACACCGGGGAGCTGTTTTTT
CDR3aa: CATRVVENTGELFF

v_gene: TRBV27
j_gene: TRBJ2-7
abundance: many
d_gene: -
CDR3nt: TGTGCCAGCGGGATCACCTCCCTCGGCGCCTACGAGCAGTACTTC
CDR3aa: CASGITSLGAYEQYF

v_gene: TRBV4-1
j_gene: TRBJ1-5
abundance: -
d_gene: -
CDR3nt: TGCGCCAGCAGCTACAACAGCAATCAGCCCCAGCATTTT
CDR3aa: CASSYNSNQPQHF

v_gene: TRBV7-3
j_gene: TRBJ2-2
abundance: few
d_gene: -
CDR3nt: TGTGCCAGCAGCTTAATGGGGGGGGGCGACGGGGAGCTGTTTTTT
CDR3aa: CASSLMGGGDGELFF

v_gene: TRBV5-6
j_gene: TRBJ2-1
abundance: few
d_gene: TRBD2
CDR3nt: TGTGCCAGCAGCTCGACTAGCGGGGGGGTTCAGCAGTTCTTC
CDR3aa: CASSSTSGGVQQFF